This T cell receptor (beta chain) stems from a study of blood T cell repertoires in COVID-19. Study-wide background: Specimens from acute and convalescent COVID-19 originated in the United States, Italy and Spain. From T cells, B-cell-depleted T cells, or PBMCs came the material, which was cDNA or gDNA.

Original handling: Estimates of nucleated cell counts were drawn from the amplification of reference gene primers. The method was immunoSEQ multiplex PCR; TCRdb's version includes in-frame clones alone and lacks a portion of them. D and trimming were read from the DNA, whereas the V and J calls and clone size are those reported in that table. The sample lists approximately 200,000 clones, roughly 90% occurring once. Germline-derived CDR1 and CDR2 are SNHLY and FYNNEI. The CDR3 is 17 amino acids. V was clipped by 4 bases and J by 0 bases; unmatched bases: 6. The chain couples TRBV2 to TRBJ1-6, with 7 bases identical to TRBD1. The origin of this receptor is a woman aged 60-75 years with acute or convalescent COVID-19. Sample: peripheral blood. CDR3 sequence reads: CASSGGGVSSYNSPLHF. The CDR3 DNA sequence: TGTGCCAGCAGTGGAGGGGGCGTGAGCTCCTATAATTCACCCCTCCACTTT. Looking up the rest from reference TRBV2 and TRBJ1-6 gives the full variable domain: EPEVTQTPSHQVTQMGQEVILRCVPISNHLYFYWYRQILGQKVEFLVSFYNNEISEKSEIFDDQFSVERPDGSNFTLKIRSTKLEDSAMYFCASSGGGVSSYNSPLHFGNGTRLTVT.